This entry concerns a single T cell receptor beta chain. The data are from a study of T cell changes during pregnancy in multiple sclerosis. Measured with immunoSEQ multiplex PCR; TCRdb has only the in-frame clones, and not every one. Of under 6,500 clones in the sample, roughly 77% were seen once. The length of the CDR3 is 17 residues. In germline, CDR1 is LNHDA, CDR2 SQIVND (reference sequence). V shed 6 bases and J shed 1 base, with 20 bases lying between them. The rearrangement links TRBV19 to TRBJ2-3; D remains unclear. The clonotype originates from a female donor in good health, enrolled as a control in a pregnancy study. The sample was CD8+ T cells from peripheral blood mononuclear cells, taken in the second trimester of pregnancy. The CDR3: CASSPNPRFPRTDTQYF. DNA of the CDR3: TGTGCCAGTAGCCCTAACCCCAGGTTTCCCCGCACAGATACGCAGTATTTT. Together with reference TRBV19 and TRBJ2-3, the CDR3 gives the full variable domain: DGGITQSPKYLFRKEGQNVTLSCEQNLNHDAMYWYRQDPGQGLRLIYYSQIVNDFQKGDIAEGYSVSREKKESFPLTVTSAQKNPTAFYLCASSPNPRFPRTDTQYFGPGTRLTVL.